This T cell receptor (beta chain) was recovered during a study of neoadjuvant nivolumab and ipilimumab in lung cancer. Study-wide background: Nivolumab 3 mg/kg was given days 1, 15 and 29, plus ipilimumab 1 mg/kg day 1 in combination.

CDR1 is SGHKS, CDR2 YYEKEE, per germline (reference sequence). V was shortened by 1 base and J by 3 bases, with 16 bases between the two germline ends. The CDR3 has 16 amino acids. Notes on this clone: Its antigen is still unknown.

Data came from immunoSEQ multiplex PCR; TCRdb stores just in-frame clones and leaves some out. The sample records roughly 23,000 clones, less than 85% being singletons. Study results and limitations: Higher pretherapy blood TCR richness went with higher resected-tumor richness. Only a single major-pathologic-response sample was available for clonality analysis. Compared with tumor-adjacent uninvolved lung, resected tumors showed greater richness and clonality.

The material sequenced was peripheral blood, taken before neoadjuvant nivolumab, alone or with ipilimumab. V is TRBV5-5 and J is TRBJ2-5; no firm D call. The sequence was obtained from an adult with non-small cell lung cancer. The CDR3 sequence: CASSLLPRAAEETQYF. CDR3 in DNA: TGTGCCAGCAGCTTGCTACCCCGTGCGGCCGAAGAGACCCAGTACTTC.